The source of this T cell receptor beta chain is a study of beta chain features in type 1 diabetes. Reverse transcription of all isolated RNA meant that expressed TCRB transcripts were sequenced. Produced via immunoSEQ multiplex PCR; TCRdb's table is partial and in-frame only. The sample lists a few hundred thousand clones, about 32% occurring once. Germline CDR1 SGHTA, CDR2 FQGNSA. The CDR3 has 12 residues. V lost 4 bases and J lost 5, with 8 bases in between. This receptor was obtained from a man aged 18-30 years in good health. This chain connects TRBV7-2 to TRBJ2-5; weak D call: TRBD2 (6 bases). Sequencing was done on a sample of naive CD4+ T cells from blood. CDR3 residues: CASSSGSETQYF. As DNA, the CDR3 is TGTGCCAGCAGCTCCGGGAGTGAGACCCAGTACTTC.